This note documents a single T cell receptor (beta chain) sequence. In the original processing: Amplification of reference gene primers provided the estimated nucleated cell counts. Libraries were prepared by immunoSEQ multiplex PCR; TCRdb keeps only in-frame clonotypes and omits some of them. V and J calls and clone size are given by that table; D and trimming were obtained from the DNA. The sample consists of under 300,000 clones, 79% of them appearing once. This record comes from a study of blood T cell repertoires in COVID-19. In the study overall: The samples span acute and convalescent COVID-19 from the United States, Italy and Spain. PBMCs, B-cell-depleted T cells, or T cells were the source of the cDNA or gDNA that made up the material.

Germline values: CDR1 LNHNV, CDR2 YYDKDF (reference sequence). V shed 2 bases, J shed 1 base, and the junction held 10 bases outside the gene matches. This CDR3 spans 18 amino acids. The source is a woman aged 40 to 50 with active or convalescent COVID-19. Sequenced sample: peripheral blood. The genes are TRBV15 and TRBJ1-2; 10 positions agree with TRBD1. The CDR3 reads CATSRSPGTGVNNYGYTF. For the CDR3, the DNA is TGTGCCACCAGCAGAAGTCCCGGGACAGGGGTCAATAACTATGGCTACACCTTC.